This entry lists 32 T cell receptor beta chains sequenced from one sample in a study of blood T cells in healthy people across ages. Using a J-beta primer mix together with a sample-barcoded 5' primer, a second PCR was run for 7 to 11 cycles. MiXCR, applied by TCRdb to the 5' RACE reads, yields one record per CDR3 protein. This sample yields just over 1 million distinct CDR3 sequences, of which under 45% are seen a single time; approximately 20% belongs to the top ten. The sequencing sample was made of blood. The receptors shown here come from a woman aged 55-69 years in good health.

This chain joins TRBV20-1 and TRBJ2-1, with D maybe TRBD1 (6 bases). Germline lookup yields CDR1 DFQATT and CDR2 SNEGSKA (reference sequence). This CDR3 region has 14 residues. Trimming removed 3 bases from V and 4 bases from J, with 13 bases in between. The CDR3 sequence is CSARGTLLYNEQFF. The CDR3 nucleotides are TGCAGTGCTAGGGGGACACTGTTATACAATGAGCAGTTCTTC.

The DNA for the CDR3 is TGTGCCATCAGTGTAGGGGTGGGGAACACTGAAGCTTTCTTT. Translating it yields CAISVGVGNTEAFF. V usage is TRBV10-3 and J usage is TRBJ1-1, with D possibly TRBD1 on 5 matching bases. Germline V gene lookup returns CDR1 ENHRY and CDR2 SYGVKD. The V end lost 4 bases, the J end lost 1 base, and 10 bases lay between the germline ends. The CDR3 has 14 amino acids.

This rearrangement joins TRBV7-9 to TRBJ2-3; the D gene is possibly TRBD2 (5 bases). Germline-derived CDR1 and CDR2 are SEHNR and FQNEAQ (reference sequence). This CDR3 comprises 12 residues. Between the trimmed V and J ends, which lost 11 bases and 1 base, there was a span of 10 bases. The CDR3 reads CAVGSGTDTQYF. Here the CDR3 DNA reads TGTGCCGTGGGGAGTGGCACAGATACGCAGTATTTT. The full variable domain, its missing parts supplied by reference TRBV7-9 and TRBJ2-3, is DTGVSQNPRHKITKRGQNVTFRCDPISEHNRLYWYRQTLGQGPEFLTYFQNEAQLEKSRLLSDRFSAERPKGSFSTLEIQRTEQGDSAMYLCAVGSGTDTQYFGPGTRLTVL.

The gene calls are TRBV28 and TRBJ1-5; TRBD1 agrees at 8 bases. The ends lost 6 bases at V and 8 bases at J; junction bases unmatched: 9. Germline CDR1 reads MDHEN; CDR2 reads SYDVKM. This CDR3 contains 14 residues. CDR3 loop: CASSRGQGVEPQHF. DNA for the CDR3: TGTGCCAGCAGCCGAGGACAGGGTGTGGAGCCCCAGCATTTT.

The chain joins TRBV7-9 to TRBJ1-6, with TRBD1 identical over 10 bases. The germline V gene has CDR1 SEHNR and CDR2 FQNEAQ (reference sequence). The CDR3 is 15 residues long. J lost 9 bases, V lost 8 bases, and 10 bases had no gene match. The CDR3 DNA sequence: TGTGCCAGCGGGGACAGGGGTGTATTGAGTTCACCCCTCCACTTT. This translates into CASGDRGVLSSPLHF. Filled out from reference TRBV7-9 and TRBJ1-6, the complete variable domain reads DTGVSQNPRHKITKRGQNVTFRCDPISEHNRLYWYRQTLGQGPEFLTYFQNEAQLEKSRLLSDRFSAERPKGSFSTLEIQRTEQGDSAMYLCASGDRGVLSSPLHFGNGTRLTVT.

Concerning this clonotype: Relative to the germline gene, one junction end is altered; a read error may explain this. The rearrangement joins TRBV9 to TRBJ2-1; a weak D match, TRBD2 (5 bases). The CDR3 length is 15 residues. CDR1 and CDR2 (germline): SGDLS, YYNGEE. In DNA, the CDR3 is TGTGTCAGCAGCGCCTTATCTCCCTTCGAGGGTGAGCAGTTCTTC. It yields the protein CVSSALSPFEGEQFF.

This chain uses TRBV5-1 with TRBJ1-2; D uncertain. This CDR3 contains 14 residues. CDR1 and CDR2 (germline): SGHRS, YFSETQ. V was trimmed by 2 bases and J by 0 bases, leaving 8 bases between them. Here the CDR3 reads CASSLRATNYGYTF. CDR3 coding DNA: TGCGCCAGCAGCTTAAGGGCTACTAACTATGGCTACACCTTC.

This sequence joins TRBV7-7 and TRBJ2-7; TRBD2 agrees at 8 bases. The J call may be incorrect, as the DNA end agrees better with TRBJ2-5. The length of the CDR3 is 15 residues. Germline V gene lookup returns CDR1 SSHAT and CDR2 FNYEAQ (reference sequence). CDR3 DNA: TGTGCCAGCCGGAAGGACGGACTAGCCGGTGGGACCCAGTACTTC. Protein product: CASRKDGLAGGTQYF.

This clonotype was seen a single time. The gene calls are TRBV29-1 and TRBJ2-1; a possible D gene is TRBD2 (5 bases). V was trimmed by 4 bases and J by 9 bases, leaving 10 bases between them. From germline, CDR1 is SQVTM and CDR2 ANQGSEA. There are 11 residues in the CDR3. The CDR3 here is CSVVLASEQFF. Here the CDR3 DNA reads TGCAGCGTTGTTTTAGCGTCTGAGCAGTTCTTC.

With regard to this clonotype: The germline gene is not matched at one end of the junction; a read error may be the cause. This sequence joins TRBV7-6 and TRBJ2-1; D is possibly TRBD2 (6 bases). Germline assignment: CDR1 SGHVS and CDR2 FNYEAQ. CDR3 length equals 17 residues. The CDR3 region has the DNA TGTGCCGGCAGCTTAACCGGAGGTGGAGGGCGTCCCAATGAGCAGTTCTTC. Translation gives CAGSLTGGGGRPNEQFF.

This chain uses TRBV11-2 with TRBJ2-3, with TRBD2 matching over 8 bases. This CDR3 has 17 residues. The germline gives CDR1 SGHAT, CDR2 FQNNGV. After removal of 2 bases from V and 6 bases from J, the junction contained 13 bases not matched to a gene. CDR3 region: CASSLSVPGREWDTQYF. The DNA of the CDR3 is TGTGCCAGCAGCTTATCCGTCCCCGGGAGGGAGTGGGATACGCAGTATTTT.

The gene calls are TRBV20-1 and TRBJ1-2, with unresolved D. This CDR3 is 12 amino acids long. The germline V gene has CDR1 DFQATT and CDR2 SNEGSKA (reference sequence). V was cut by 6 bases and J by 4 bases, with 12 bases left in between. As DNA, the CDR3 is TGCAGTGCCTTCGTCAGCGTCTATGGCTACACCTTC. It yields the protein CSAFVSVYGYTF.

This clonotype has only a few counts. The chain links TRBV29-1 to TRBJ2-7, with D hard to call. V lost 0 bases to trimming and J lost 4 bases, with 7 bases between them. This CDR3 is built from 12 residues. Per germline, CDR1 SQVTM and CDR2 ANQGSEA. The CDR3 coding sequence is TGCAGCGTTGAAGATCGAGAATACGAGCAGTACTTC. This codes for CSVEDREYEQYF.

This clonotype was seen once. The V call is TRBV12-3 or TRBV12-4, the J call TRBJ2-4; TRBD2 matches at 8 bases. The CDR3 is 14 amino acids. With V trimmed by 8 bases and J by 3 bases, 6 bases remained unmatched. CDR3 DNA sequence: TGTGCCAGCGCGGGGGGCGGGGGCAAAAACATTCAGTACTTC. This gives the protein CASAGGGGKNIQYF.

This rearrangement joins TRBV12-3 or TRBV12-4 to TRBJ2-1; D may be TRBD2 (6 bases). The CDR3 runs 13 residues. V lost 6 bases and J lost 7, with 13 bases in between. For the CDR3, the DNA is TGTGCCAGCAGACCCGGGAGCTGGAATGAGCAGTTCTTC. It is translated as CASRPGSWNEQFF.

This clonotype was counted between two and nine times. The chain carries TRBV12-3 or TRBV12-4 and TRBJ2-2; D is unclear. The CDR3 is 13 residues long. The V gene lost 2 bases and the J gene lost 5 bases, with 6 bases spanning the gap. CDR3 in amino acids: CASSLRRTGELFF. The CDR3 DNA is TGTGCCAGCAGTTTAAGGCGGACCGGGGAGCTGTTTTTT.

The chain has TRBV27 and TRBJ2-5; possibly TRBD2 for D (6 bases). CDR1 and CDR2 from the germline V gene are MNHEY and SMNVEV (reference sequence). This CDR3 comprises 17 residues. Trimming removed 6 bases from V and 4 bases from J, with 24 bases in between. The CDR3 DNA follows: TGTGCCAGCAGGCCGCATCCGGGACTGAAGTGGGGAGAGACCCAGTACTTC. It is translated as CASRPHPGLKWGETQYF.

The CDR3: CASSPTRVHPGANVLTF. DNA for the CDR3: TGTGCCAGCAGTCCCACTAGGGTCCACCCCGGGGCCAACGTCCTGACTTTC. This chain connects TRBV28 to TRBJ2-6; D perhaps matches TRBD2 (5 bases). Germline V lookup: CDR1 MDHEN, CDR2 SYDVKM. The CDR3 length is 17 residues. Trimming took 5 bases from V and 4 from J, leaving 18 bases between them. Filled out from reference TRBV28 and TRBJ2-6, the complete variable domain reads DVKVTQSSRYLVKRTGEKVFLECVQDMDHENMFWYRQDPGLGLRLIYFSYDVKMKEKGDIPEGYSVSREKKERFSLILESASTNQTSMYLCASSPTRVHPGANVLTFGAGSRLTVL.

V is TRBV20-1 and J is TRBJ2-5, with D hard to call. Trimming shortened V by 5 bases and J by 1 base, and 11 bases separated the two germline ends. The CDR3 has 13 amino acids. Per germline, CDR1 DFQATT and CDR2 SNEGSKA (reference sequence). CDR3 region: CSAGSMSQETQYF. As DNA, the CDR3 is TGCAGTGCTGGAAGTATGTCCCAAGAGACCCAGTACTTC.

In its sample, this clonotype was seen a few times. The rearrangement joins TRBV18 to TRBJ2-5; 7 bases align to TRBD1. The CDR3 runs 16 residues. V gave up 3 bases and J gave up 0 bases; unmatched junction bases: 7. Germline V lookup: CDR1 KGHSH, CDR2 LQKENI. CDR3 amino acids: CASSPPGGQDQETQYF. CDR3 DNA sequence: TGTGCCAGCTCACCTCCAGGAGGACAGGACCAAGAGACCCAGTACTTC.

This clonotype was seen only a few times. The V and J genes are TRBV5-5 and TRBJ2-1, with D perhaps matching TRBD2 (5 bases). Germline V gene lookup returns CDR1 SGHKS and CDR2 YYEKEE (reference sequence). CDR3 length equals 18 residues. The V end was cut by 0 bases, the J end by 3 bases, with 19 bases between. The DNA for the CDR3 is TGTGCCAGCAGCTTGGATTTCGAAGCGGTTCTGGACTACAATGAGCAGTTCTTC. Protein product: CASSLDFEAVLDYNEQFF.

This clonotype was found many times. The chain uses TRBV7-6 and TRBJ2-5; TRBD2 agrees at 12 bases. J lost 5 bases, V lost 4 bases, and 5 bases had no gene match. The CDR3 totals 15 residues. Germline CDR1 SGHVS, CDR2 FNYEAQ. CDR3 in amino acids: CASSSLAGGVETQYF. The CDR3 nucleotides are TGTGCCAGCAGCTCTCTAGCGGGAGGGGTGGAGACCCAGTACTTC.

This clonotype was counted a few times. This sequence joins TRBV2 and TRBJ1-4; the D is unclear. Germline V gene sequence: CDR1 SNHLY, CDR2 FYNNEI. Trimming left V 2 bases short and J 5 bases short, with 6 bases between. This CDR3 has 13 amino acids. CDR3 coding DNA: TGTGCCAGCAGTGAACGCGAGAATGAAAAACTGTTTTTT. Protein: CASSERENEKLFF.

The V gene is TRBV7-8, the J gene TRBJ2-7, with a tentative D call TRBD1 (6 bases). The CDR3 has 15 residues. V was pared by 2 bases and J by 1 base, with 12 bases between. Germline loops: CDR1 SGHVS, CDR2 FQNEAQ. CDR3 nucleotides: TGTGCCAGCAGCTTACAGGGGCAACCTTCCTACGAGCAGTACTTC. Its translation is CASSLQGQPSYEQYF.

This clonotype came up a few times. The chain is built from TRBV2 and TRBJ2-7; 8 bases are shared with TRBD2. This CDR3 has 13 residues. J lost 3 bases, V lost 7 bases, and 5 bases had no gene match. Germline V gene data show CDR1 as SNHLY and CDR2 as FYNNEI. CDR3 region: CASISAGVYEQYF. CDR3 sequence (DNA): TGTGCCAGCATCTCAGCGGGAGTCTACGAGCAGTACTTC.

This clonotype came up a few times. The chain has TRBV12-3 or TRBV12-4 and TRBJ1-2; D unclear. This CDR3 region has 12 residues. V was pared by 1 base and J by 8 bases, with 8 bases between. The CDR3 here is CASSLEASGYTF. CDR3 coding DNA: TGTGCCAGCAGTTTAGAAGCCAGCGGCTACACCTTC.

This clonotype came up a few times. The J gene is TRBJ2-5, the V gene TRBV7-2; D remains ambiguous. This CDR3 comprises 13 residues. Trimming cost V 4 bases and J 5 bases, with 11 bases left between them. Per the germline V gene, CDR1 is SGHTA and CDR2 is FQGNSA. CDR3 nucleotides: TGTGCCAGCAGCTCAGAGTCCGGGGAGACCCAGTACTTC. It translates to CASSSESGETQYF.

This clonotype came up a few times. The gene calls are TRBV15 and TRBJ2-7, with 10 positions matching TRBD1. The germline V gene has CDR1 LNHNV and CDR2 YYDKDF (reference sequence). CDR3 size: 15 residues. V shed 0 bases, J shed 7 bases, and the junction held 6 bases outside the gene matches. CDR3 nucleotide sequence: TGTGCCACCAGCAGAGATGAGACAGGGGGCCGTGAGCAGTACTTC. This sequence encodes CATSRDETGGREQYF.

The CDR3 bases are TGCAGTGCTAGAGATCAAGTGACTAGCGTCTACGAGCAGTACTTC. It encodes CSARDQVTSVYEQYF. The chain is built from TRBV20-1 and TRBJ2-5, with 8 bases fitting TRBD2. The DNA end is more similar to TRBJ2-7, so the J call may be wrong. This CDR3 is 15 amino acids long. In germline, CDR1 is DFQATT, CDR2 SNEGSKA (reference sequence).

The J gene is TRBJ2-3, the V gene TRBV10-3; 13 nucleotides match TRBD2. Germline assignment: CDR1 ENHRY and CDR2 SYGVKD. V lost 4 bases and J lost 4; bases outside the gene matches: 5. The CDR3 consists of 16 residues. The DNA for the CDR3 is TGTGCCATCAGTGTCGGGACTAGCGGGAACCCAGATACGCAGTATTTT. Protein sequence: CAISVGTSGNPDTQYF.

This chain's CDR3 is CASRPTGDTQYF. The CDR3 DNA follows: TGTGCCAGTAGACCCACGGGGGATACGCAGTATTTT. The chain employs TRBV19 and TRBJ2-3; possibly TRBD2 for D (5 bases). Trimming took off 6 bases at V and 6 bases at J, with 10 bases between the two ends. Germline-derived CDR1 and CDR2 are LNHDA and SQIVND (reference sequence). This CDR3 is 12 amino acids long.

This clonotype was counted a few times. This rearrangement joins TRBV12-5 to TRBJ2-3, with TRBD2 matching 9 bases. The V gene's germline CDR1 is LGHNT and CDR2 FRNRAP. The CDR3 has 14 amino acids. The V segment lost 5 bases and the J segment 5 bases; nucleotides outside the gene matches: 5. The chain's CDR3 is CASGVELAGDTQYF. CDR3 sequence (DNA): TGTGCTAGTGGTGTAGAACTAGCGGGAGATACGCAGTATTTT. Supplemented by reference TRBV12-5 and TRBJ2-3, the full variable domain reads DARVTQTPRHKVTEMGQEVTMRCQPILGHNTVFWYRQTMMQGLELLAYFRNRAPLDDSGMPKDRFSAEMPDATLATLKIQPSEPRDSAVYFCASGVELAGDTQYFGPGTRLTVL.